Shown below are 26 T cell receptor beta chains from a single sample sequenced in a study of blood T cell repertoires in COVID-19. Profiled with immunoSEQ multiplex PCR; TCRdb holds only in-frame clones, not every one. The sample lists 150,000 to 200,000 clones, roughly 89% occurring once. Material for sequencing was peripheral blood. The receptor set was obtained from a human donor in a cohort sampled during active COVID-19.

This chain connects TRBV30 to TRBJ2-7, with TRBD2 identical over 7 bases. The J segment lost 2 bases and the V segment lost 0 bases, leaving 4 bases of the junction unmatched. Per germline, CDR1 GTSNPN and CDR2 SVGIG (reference sequence). CDR3 size: 14 residues. The CDR3 loop reads CAWSVGGSTYEQYF. The CDR3 nucleotides are TGTGCCTGGAGTGTGGGCGGGAGCACCTACGAGCAGTACTTC.

The rearrangement links TRBV14 to TRBJ2-7; 8 bases are shared with TRBD1. Germline-derived CDR1 and CDR2 are SGHDN and FVKESK. The CDR3 is 15 amino acids. V lost 0 bases, J lost 7 bases, and 8 bases stayed unmatched. The CDR3 spells CASSQEVQGAREQYF. As DNA, the CDR3 is TGTGCCAGCAGCCAAGAAGTTCAGGGGGCGCGGGAGCAGTACTTC.

This sequence joins TRBV5-4 and TRBJ1-2; 7 nucleotides match TRBD1. V gave up 4 bases and J gave up 1 base; unmatched junction bases: 7. The CDR3 spans 15 residues. Germline V gives CDR1 SGHNT, CDR2 YYREEE (reference sequence). The CDR3 nucleotides read TGTGCCAGCAGCCCCGGACAGGCTGATAACTATGGCTACACCTTC. Protein: CASSPGQADNYGYTF.

This clone was counted a few times. The chain couples TRBV3-1 (or the pseudogene TRBV3-2) to TRBJ1-6; 7 bases line up with TRBD1. The CDR3 is 14 residues long. From germline, CDR1 is LGHDT and CDR2 YNNKEL (reference sequence). With 1 base clipped from V and 10 bases from J, the junction kept 4 bases outside the gene matches. The CDR3, as DNA: TGTGCCAGCAGCCAAGTACAGGGGTACTCACCCCTCCACTTT. Translation: CASSQVQGYSPLHF.

The V gene is TRBV25-1, the J gene TRBJ2-7, with a possible D match to TRBD2 (6 bases). V lost 5 bases, J lost 9 bases, and 14 bases lay in between. Germline V lookup: CDR1 MGHDK, CDR2 SYGVNS. The CDR3 covers 12 residues. The DNA of the CDR3 is TGTGCCAGCAGTCCCCCTCTGGGAGGGCAGTACTTC. Its translation: CASSPPLGGQYF.

The chain couples TRBV27 to TRBJ1-1, with 11 nucleotides matching TRBD1. This CDR3 has 16 amino acids. The junction had 9 bases not matched to a gene; V was cut back by 5 bases and J by 4 bases. Germline CDR1 reads MNHEY; CDR2 reads SMNVEV (reference sequence). CDR3: CASSDRTGGRITEAFF. For the CDR3, the DNA is TGTGCCAGCAGTGATCGGACAGGGGGCAGAATCACTGAAGCTTTCTTT.

This chain connects TRBV28 to TRBJ2-7; 9 nucleotides match TRBD2. This CDR3 comprises 18 residues. The V and J ends lost 3 bases and 0 bases, in that order; junction bases with no gene match: 12. Germline V gene lookup returns CDR1 MDHEN and CDR2 SYDVKM. CDR3 bases: TGTGCCAGCAGTTTTGAAGCGGGAGGAACCGGTCCCTCCTACGAGCAGTACTTC. Its protein is CASSFEAGGTGPSYEQYF.

The chain recombines TRBV3-1 (or the pseudogene TRBV3-2) with TRBJ1-1; 9 bases agree with TRBD1. J gave up 0 bases and V 5 bases, and 10 bases lay outside the gene matches. The CDR3 has 17 residues. CDR1 and CDR2 (germline): LGHDT, YNNKEL (reference sequence). CDR3 sequence reads: CASSFRTGALLNTEAFF. The CDR3 DNA sequence: TGTGCCAGCAGCTTCCGGACAGGGGCCCTTCTGAACACTGAAGCTTTCTTT.

The chain uses TRBV6-6 and TRBJ2-7, with no clear D. The CDR3 sequence is 14 residues long. Trimming stripped 2 bases from V and 5 bases from J, with 13 bases between. Germline loops: CDR1 MNHNY, CDR2 SVGAGI (reference sequence). The CDR3 DNA reads as TGTGCCAGCAGTTACAGGAGCCCATCCCACGAGCAGTACTTC. It yields the protein CASSYRSPSHEQYF.

V and J are TRBV28 and TRBJ2-7; TRBD2 might be the D (5 bases). The V gene's germline CDR1 is MDHEN and CDR2 SYDVKM. Trimming took 8 bases from V and 5 from J, leaving 16 bases between them. This CDR3 is built from 13 residues. In DNA, the CDR3 is TGTGCCAGCGGCGGGCGGGCTCCGAACGAGCAGTACTTC. Protein sequence: CASGGRAPNEQYF.

The rearrangement links TRBV7-9 to TRBJ1-6, with 8 bases identical to TRBD1. V was clipped by 3 bases and J by 5 bases; unmatched bases: 15. The CDR3 is made up of 19 amino acids. Germline V gene lookup returns CDR1 SEHNR and CDR2 FQNEAQ (reference sequence). CDR3 DNA sequence: TGTGCCAGCAGCTTTACAGGATCAACAGGGGGAAGAGATAATTCACCCCTCCACTTT. Its protein product is CASSFTGSTGGRDNSPLHF.

The CDR3 reads CASSYSQGQLNTEAFF. The DNA of the CDR3 is TGTGCCAGCAGTTACTCTCAGGGACAACTGAACACTGAAGCTTTCTTT. This rearrangement joins TRBV6-2 or TRBV6-3 to TRBJ1-1; possible D gene TRBD1, 6 bases. CDR1 MNHEY and CDR2 SVGEGT come from the germline V gene. V lost 0 bases to trimming and J lost 0 bases, with 11 bases between them. The CDR3 runs to 16 residues.

This clone has a handful of counts. V gene TRBV30 combines with J gene TRBJ1-6; no clear D. The length of the CDR3 is 16 residues. The V gene lost 3 bases and the J gene lost 0 bases, with 12 bases spanning the gap. Germline V gives CDR1 GTSNPN, CDR2 SVGIG (reference sequence). The CDR3 DNA sequence: TGTGCCTGGAGACTTGGTGGGAGCTCCTATAATTCACCCCTCCACTTT. Protein: CAWRLGGSSYNSPLHF.

This clone has a single count. The chain links TRBV29-1 to TRBJ1-2; a possible D gene is TRBD1 (6 bases). This CDR3 comprises 12 residues. Trimming took off 6 bases at V and 6 bases at J, with 14 bases between the two ends. Germline CDR1 and CDR2: SQVTM and ANQGSEA. The CDR3 reads CSVVQGFHGYTF. The CDR3 bases are TGCAGCGTAGTACAGGGATTCCATGGCTACACCTTC.

The V call is TRBV5-1, the J call TRBJ2-7; a possible D gene is TRBD2 (5 bases). Trimming stripped 1 base from V and 7 bases from J, with 18 bases between. This CDR3 is 15 amino acids long. The germline gives CDR1 SGHRS, CDR2 YFSETQ. The CDR3 DNA sequence: TGCGCCAGCAGCTTGACCGGGATCCCACCGCAAGAGCAGTACTTC. It translates to CASSLTGIPPQEQYF.

The sample holds one count of this clone. The genes are TRBV6-2 or TRBV6-3 and TRBJ2-7; 12 bases are a match to TRBD2. Germline loops: CDR1 MNHEY, CDR2 SVGEGT. Unmatched junction bases numbered 8, after V lost 5 bases and J lost 6 bases. There are 15 residues in the CDR3. CDR3 nucleotide sequence: TGTGCCAGCAGTGGAGCGACTAGCGGGAGAGGCGAGCAGTACTTC. The encoded protein is CASSGATSGRGEQYF.

The chain combines TRBV30 with TRBJ2-2; D is uncertain. CDR1 and CDR2 from the germline V gene are GTSNPN and SVGIG (reference sequence). CDR3 length: 13 amino acids. Trimming took off 2 bases at V and 5 bases at J, with 9 bases between the two ends. The DNA of the CDR3 is TGTGCCTGGAGTACGACAAGAACCGGGGAGCTGTTTTTT. Encoded protein: CAWSTTRTGELFF.

This rearrangement joins TRBV2 to TRBJ2-7; TRBD2 might be the D (6 bases). V was shortened by 7 bases and J by 2 bases, with 27 bases between the two germline ends. This CDR3 comprises 18 residues. CDR1 is SNHLY and CDR2 is FYNNEI in the germline V gene. The chain's CDR3 is CASISAGRRSNGTYEQYF. The DNA for the CDR3 is TGTGCCAGCATTTCGGCGGGACGTCGATCAAATGGGACCTACGAGCAGTACTTC.

The rearrangement links TRBV7-8 to TRBJ2-7; a weak D match, TRBD1 (7 bases). The length of the CDR3 is 16 residues. The V end lost 5 bases, the J end lost 0 bases, and 17 bases lay between the germline ends. The germline V gene has CDR1 SGHVS and CDR2 FQNEAQ. CDR3 nucleotides: TGTGCCAGCAGCCCGCGGGGCAGGGGGTTCTCCTACGAGCAGTACTTC. It encodes CASSPRGRGFSYEQYF.

The chain combines TRBV13 with TRBJ2-2; possible D gene TRBD1, 5 bases. The CDR3 is 15 amino acids. V dropped 4 bases and J dropped 1 base, with 10 bases sitting between them. CDR1 PRHDT and CDR2 FYEKMQ come from the germline V gene (reference sequence). DNA for the CDR3: TGTGCCAGCAGCTCCACCGACAGGAACACCGGGGAGCTGTTTTTT. Its translation: CASSSTDRNTGELFF.

This clone was seen once. The chain links TRBV28 to TRBJ1-4, with no clear D. The V end lost 3 bases, the J end lost 8 bases, and 10 bases lay between the germline ends. CDR3 length: 13 residues. CDR1 is MDHEN, CDR2 SYDVKM, per germline. The CDR3 sequence: CASSLPREEKLFF. The CDR3 DNA reads as TGTGCCAGCAGTTTGCCCCGCGAGGAAAAACTGTTTTTT.

This rearrangement joins TRBV7-3 to TRBJ1-1; D ambiguous. The V gene lost 0 bases and the J gene lost 5 bases, with 10 bases spanning the gap. Germline values: CDR1 SGHTA, CDR2 FQGTGA. The CDR3 contains 14 residues. The CDR3 region is CASSLTTTGTEAFF. In DNA form, the CDR3 reads TGTGCCAGCAGCTTAACGACCACCGGGACTGAAGCTTTCTTT.

The rearrangement joins TRBV9 to TRBJ1-6, with 7 bases matching TRBD1. Germline lookup yields CDR1 SGDLS and CDR2 YYNGEE. The junction had 8 bases not matched to a gene; V was cut back by 4 bases and J by 7 bases. The CDR3 totals 15 residues. Here the CDR3 reads CASSPGDRDNSPLHF. The CDR3 region has the DNA TGTGCCAGCAGCCCAGGTGACAGGGACAATTCACCCCTCCACTTT.

The chain recombines TRBV6-1 with TRBJ2-1; possible D gene TRBD2, 5 bases. Germline CDR1 and CDR2: MNHNS and SASEGT. Deletions cut 3 bases from V and 12 bases from J, with 12 bases between. The CDR3 length is 12 residues. The CDR3 nucleotides read TGTGCCAGCAGTGAGGACTTGCCGACGCAGTTCTTC. This encodes CASSEDLPTQFF.

The chain couples TRBV9 to TRBJ2-6; 14 bases map to TRBD2. The germline gives CDR1 SGDLS, CDR2 YYNGEE. This CDR3 has 18 amino acids. The junction had 6 bases not matched to a gene; V was cut back by 3 bases and J by 4 bases. As DNA, the CDR3 is TGTGCCAGCAGCGATCTGACTAGCGGGGGGGCGGGGGCCAACGTCCTGACTTTC. Amino acids: CASSDLTSGGAGANVLTF.

The chain recombines TRBV28 with TRBJ2-7; D is uncertain. The germline CDR1 and CDR2 sequences are MDHEN and SYDVKM. Deletions cut 2 bases from V and 3 bases from J, with 14 bases between. The CDR3 has 15 residues. CDR3 residues: CASSLRFNSHYEQYF. CDR3 DNA: TGTGCCAGCAGTTTACGGTTTAACAGCCACTACGAGCAGTACTTC.